The 20 T cell receptor beta chains reported below all come from one sample, sequenced in a study of cytomegalovirus exposure and HLA in healthy donors. Amplification used 60 Vbeta primers and 13 Jbeta primers. Only in-frame clones appear in the TCRdb table, and some are missing; sequencing was by immunoSEQ multiplex PCR. Seen here are 250,000 to 300,000 clones, approximately 84% observed once, and the top ten hold about 2%. Sequencing input: PBMCs. These receptor sequences come from a woman aged 40 to 55 in good health and CMV-seropositive.

This clone has only one observation. Here the CDR3 DNA reads TGTGCCAGCAGCCTCAACCGAGGACTAGCGCAGTTCTTC. Protein sequence: CASSLNRGLAQFF. This chain links TRBV7-3 with TRBJ2-1; 8 bases are a match to TRBD2. The trim removed 5 bases at V and 12 bases at J, leaving 9 bases unmatched. This CDR3 is built from 13 residues. Germline CDR1 and CDR2: SGHTA and FQGTGA.

This chain joins TRBV28 and TRBJ1-1; unclear D gene. V was cut by 3 bases and J by 4 bases, with 9 bases left in between. Per germline, CDR1 MDHEN and CDR2 SYDVKM. The CDR3 contains 13 residues. CDR3 DNA sequence: TGTGCCAGCAGTTTGAAGAGTAGCACTGAAGCTTTCTTT. Its translation: CASSLKSSTEAFF.

This clone was seen only once. The gene calls are TRBV28 and TRBJ1-2, with a weak D call TRBD1 (5 bases). This CDR3 comprises 17 residues. The V end lost 4 bases, the J end lost 2 bases, and 20 bases lay between the germline ends. Germline V gives CDR1 MDHEN, CDR2 SYDVKM. For the CDR3, the DNA is TGTGCCAGCAGTTCTGGGACTTATAATCGGGCAAACTATGGCTACACCTTC. Protein sequence: CASSSGTYNRANYGYTF.

J is TRBJ2-7 and V is TRBV4-2; TRBD2 might be the D (6 bases). The V gene's germline CDR1 is LGHNA and CDR2 YNFKEQ. With 5 bases removed from V and 4 bases from J, the gap between germline ends came to 15 bases. The CDR3 is 14 amino acids. CDR3 sequence: CASSEGTGNYEQYF. DNA of the CDR3: TGTGCCAGCAGCGAAGGGACTGGGAATTACGAGCAGTACTTC.

The chain combines TRBV11-2 with TRBJ2-7; D is perhaps TRBD1 (6 bases). The germline V gene has CDR1 SGHAT and CDR2 FQNNGV. Trimming removed 4 bases from V and 2 bases from J, with 15 bases in between. This CDR3 region has 15 residues. The DNA of the CDR3 is TGTGCCAGCAGCTCCTTGGCGGCAGGGGCCTACGAGCAGTACTTC. Encoded protein: CASSSLAAGAYEQYF. The full variable domain, completed using reference TRBV11-2 and TRBJ2-7, is EAGVAQSPRYKIIEKRQSVAFWCNPISGHATLYWYQQILGQGPKLLIQFQNNGVVDDSQLPKDRFSAERLKGVDSTLKIQPAKLEDSAVYLCASSSLAAGAYEQYFGPGTRLTVT.

V is TRBV5-4 and J is TRBJ2-3, with TRBD2 matching 11 bases. The CDR3 totals 16 residues. The V gene end was trimmed by 0 bases and the J gene end by 2 bases; junction bases not matched to a gene: 2. Germline V gives CDR1 SGHNT, CDR2 YYREEE (reference sequence). The CDR3: CASSLGLAGPTDTQYF. CDR3 DNA: TGTGCCAGCAGCTTGGGACTAGCGGGACCCACAGATACGCAGTATTTT.

The CDR3, as DNA: TGCGCCAGCAGCCTTACTCCTAGCGGGAGTATCGTCACCGGGGAGCTGTTTTTT. This encodes CASSLTPSGSIVTGELFF. The V gene is TRBV5-1, the J gene TRBJ2-2, with 10 positions matching TRBD2. V was pared by 4 bases and J by 4 bases, with 13 bases of the junction left unmatched. This CDR3 contains 18 residues. Per germline, CDR1 SGHRS and CDR2 YFSETQ.

The chain combines TRBV9 with TRBJ2-7; D may be TRBD1 (6 bases). This CDR3 comprises 14 residues. V lost 0 bases to trimming and J lost 2 bases, with 9 bases between them. Germline lookup yields CDR1 SGDLS and CDR2 YYNGEE. CDR3 loop: CASSVAPGAYEQYF. The CDR3 DNA reads TGTGCCAGCAGCGTAGCGCCAGGGGCCTACGAGCAGTACTTC.

In this sample, this clone turned up once. V usage is TRBV18 and J usage is TRBJ1-1; 7 bases are shared with TRBD1. The CDR3 runs 16 residues. Germline CDR1 is KGHSH and CDR2 is LQKENI. V shed 4 bases and J 1 base; nucleotides not matched to a gene: 9. CDR3 sequence reads: CASSRQQGQTNTEAFF. In DNA, the CDR3 is TGTGCCAGCTCACGACAACAGGGGCAGACGAACACTGAAGCTTTCTTT.

The chain carries TRBV7-9 and TRBJ1-2, with TRBD1 as a possible D gene (5 bases). CDR1 SEHNR and CDR2 FQNEAQ come from the germline V gene (reference sequence). The V and J ends lost 6 bases and 4 bases respectively, with 12 bases between them. The CDR3 is 13 amino acids. CDR3 residues: CASRGQYSYGYTF. The CDR3 bases are TGTGCCAGCAGAGGACAATATTCCTATGGCTACACCTTC. The full variable domain, completed using reference TRBV7-9 and TRBJ1-2, is DTGVSQNPRHKITKRGQNVTFRCDPISEHNRLYWYRQTLGQGPEFLTYFQNEAQLEKSRLLSDRFSAERPKGSFSTLEIQRTEQGDSAMYLCASRGQYSYGYTFGSGTRLTVV.

The J gene is TRBJ1-2, the V gene TRBV27; 8 nucleotides align to TRBD1. The CDR3 has 15 amino acids. V gave up 4 bases and J gave up 5 bases; unmatched junction bases: 9. Germline lookup yields CDR1 MNHEY and CDR2 SMNVEV (reference sequence). In DNA, the CDR3 is TGTGCCAGCAGTTCCCCCCGGACAGGGAGTTATGGCTACACCTTC. This translates into CASSSPRTGSYGYTF.

This sequence joins TRBV4-3 and TRBJ1-1; weak D call: TRBD1 (6 bases). Between the trimmed V and J ends, which lost 4 bases and 1 base, there was a span of 22 bases. CDR3 size: 18 residues. Germline V gene lookup returns CDR1 LGHNA and CDR2 YSLEER. DNA for the CDR3: TGCGCCAGCAGCCCGGCTTCGAATCTTGACAGGCAGAACACTGAAGCTTTCTTT. Translating it yields CASSPASNLDRQNTEAFF.

The chain combines TRBV7-3 with TRBJ2-3, with D unresolved. CDR1 SGHTA and CDR2 FQGTGA come from the germline V gene. The CDR3 sequence is 16 residues long. V lost 1 base and J lost 0, with 11 bases in between. CDR3 coding DNA: TGTGCCAGCAGCTTAAGACTCCGAGGAAGCACAGATACGCAGTATTTT. It yields the protein CASSLRLRGSTDTQYF.

This chain links TRBV4-3 with TRBJ2-3; D perhaps matches TRBD2 (5 bases). The CDR3 loop spans 16 amino acids. V was trimmed by 1 base and J by 0 bases, leaving 11 bases between them. Germline lookup yields CDR1 LGHNA and CDR2 YSLEER. CDR3 sequence (DNA): TGCGCCAGCAGCCAAGTGGAGGAAGATAGCACAGATACGCAGTATTTT. It translates to CASSQVEEDSTDTQYF.

The chain links TRBV7-4 to TRBJ2-7; D may be TRBD1 (5 bases). V dropped 1 base and J dropped 3 bases, with 16 bases sitting between them. Germline CDR1 reads SGHVT; CDR2 reads SQSDAQ. This CDR3 spans 16 amino acids. CDR3 in amino acids: CASSLDLEFRGYEQYF. For the CDR3, the DNA is TGTGCCAGCAGCTTAGATTTGGAATTTAGGGGCTACGAGCAGTACTTC.

The CDR3 sequence: CASSMGLAENIQYF. The CDR3 DNA sequence: TGTGCCAGCAGCATGGGACTAGCTGAAAACATTCAGTACTTC. This chain links TRBV5-6 with TRBJ2-4, with TRBD2 identical over 9 bases. Germline V lookup: CDR1 SGHDT, CDR2 YYEEEE. The CDR3 is made up of 14 amino acids. With V trimmed by 4 bases and J by 5 bases, 4 bases remained unmatched.

The chain recombines TRBV5-1 with TRBJ2-1; TRBD1 is a possible D gene (6 bases). This CDR3 contains 15 residues. Germline V gene data show CDR1 as SGHRS and CDR2 as YFSETQ. V was cut by 1 base and J by 2 bases, with 10 bases left in between. CDR3 bases: TGCGCCAGCAGCTTGATACAGGGAGCCTACAATGAGCAGTTCTTC. Its translation is CASSLIQGAYNEQFF.

This clone came up a few times. J is TRBJ2-1 and V is TRBV9; D remains unclear. V was cut by 0 bases and J by 8 bases, with 12 bases left in between. This CDR3 has 14 amino acids. Looked up from germline, CDR1 is SGDLS and CDR2 is YYNGEE. DNA of the CDR3: TGTGCCAGCAGCGTAGGCCCTGGGCAGGATGAGCAGTTCTTC. Translating gives CASSVGPGQDEQFF.

The table lists this clone with a count of one. This sequence joins TRBV7-2 and TRBJ1-6; 9 positions match TRBD1. The CDR3 is 14 amino acids. Germline trimming cut 2 bases from V and 14 bases from J; bases unmatched to any gene: 7. CDR1 SGHTA and CDR2 FQGNSA come from the germline V gene. CDR3 bases: TGTGCCAGCAGCTTACTGACAGGGGGGGAAACCCTCCACTTT. Protein sequence: CASSLLTGGETLHF.

J is TRBJ2-1 and V is TRBV30; 11 nucleotides align to TRBD2. This CDR3 contains 13 residues. CDR1 and CDR2 from the germline V gene are GTSNPN and SVGIG (reference sequence). V was clipped by 3 bases and J by 9 bases; unmatched bases: 4. CDR3 nucleotides: TGTGCCTGGAGCCCTAGCGGGAGGAGTGAGCAGTTCTTC. Its translation is CAWSPSGRSEQFF.